This T cell receptor (beta chain) comes out of a study of blood T cell repertoires in COVID-19. The wider study: Donors in the United States, Italy and Spain gave samples during acute or convalescent COVID-19. Sample material is recorded as cDNA or gDNA derived from T cells, B-cell-depleted T cells, or PBMCs.

In the study's own analysis: The authors estimated nucleated cell counts from reference gene primer amplification. The data were produced by immunoSEQ multiplex PCR, yet TCRdb's version contains in-frame clones alone and is incomplete. From that table come the V and J calls and clone size; the DNA was used to work out D and trimming. The sample holds over 85,000 clones, around 90% seen once. Seattle's enrolled individuals joined amid active infection and were then monitored longitudinally. Sequenced sample: peripheral blood. The clonotype originates from a woman between 50 and 59 years old with COVID-19, enrolled during active disease.

The CDR3, as DNA: TGTGCCAGCAGCTTAATAAGCGGGGGGAAATATTACAATGAGCAGTTCTTC. It encodes CASSLISGGKYYNEQFF. The V gene is TRBV11-2, the J gene TRBJ2-1, with TRBD2 identical over 9 bases. CDR3 size: 17 residues. V lost 2 bases to trimming and J lost 4 bases; unmatched junction nucleotides: 9. Germline loops: CDR1 SGHAT, CDR2 FQNNGV.